This T cell receptor beta chain was profiled in a study of post-analysis software for immune sequencing data. About the research overall: The disease courses covered relapsing-remitting, secondary progressive and progressive-relapsing multiple sclerosis. Study-wide results and limits: Versus controls, multiple sclerosis patients showed significantly lower diversity (normalized Chao1). About five TRBV segments were more frequent in patients than controls; TRBV5-6, TRBV5-1 and TRBV20-1 belonged to this group.

This CDR3 has 13 residues. The germline V gene encodes CDR1 KGHSH and CDR2 LQKENI. V gave up 6 bases and J gave up 4 bases, with 13 bases separating them. Included in the TCR beta cDNA libraries were unique molecular identifiers. Some 500,000 cDNA molecules were obtained per 1 to 10 million input T cells. TCRdb reprocessed the PCR reads via MiXCR and lists one record per CDR3 protein. The sample includes hundreds of thousands of distinct CDR3 sequences, roughly 27% of them seen just once. A word on this clonotype: Its antigen is currently unknown.

The genes are TRBV18 and TRBJ2-7; D not resolved. Input material: blood. The sequence came from a girl aged 5-17 years with multiple sclerosis. The CDR3 sequence is CASSLRDEYEQYF. The CDR3 DNA sequence: TGTGCCAGCTCCCTTCGAGACGAGTACGAGCAGTACTTC.